This T cell receptor (beta chain) was sequenced in a study of blood T cell repertoires in COVID-19 (dated by TCRdb to the early 2020s). A note on the overall study: Collaborator samples came from the United States, Italy and Spain and covered acute and convalescent phases of COVID-19. The repertoires were made available in a free public database intended to serve as a resource for research on the immune response to SARS-CoV-2. The prospective study material was composed of cDNA or gDNA derived from T cells, B-cell-depleted T cells, or PBMCs. The sample metadata nearly always contained a de-identified subject ID, COVID-19 status, age in years and sex. The dataset comprised deeply sampled blood TCRbeta repertoires from subjects exposed to, actively infected with, or recovered from COVID-19. Samples were obtained from the ongoing ImmuneRACE study (first 160 participants) and from some 1,200 subjects provided by 6 global collaborators. Where available, HLA class I and class II types were obtained from metadata supplied by the sample provider rather than from assay-based typing. Results and caveats for the whole study, not just this receptor: How much clinical and demographic metadata was included differed by source and by participant, and the metadata was provided uncurated.

Its CDR3 holds 12 amino acids, cysteine through phenylalanine. The retained sequence is limited to the CDR3, 36 bases, with the frame set at the first base. CDR1 and CDR2 (SNHLY, FYNNEI) derive from the germline V gene. Collaborating institutions collected whole blood in K2EDTA tubes following their own protocols. For TCRbeta analysis, collaborator samples were shipped as frozen whole blood, as isolated PBMCs, or as DNA extracted from either sample type. With respect to this clone: Its antigen target is currently unknown. No base quality information exists; no much larger clone differs at one position.

TCRbeta CDR3 regions were amplified from genomic DNA by means of the immunoSEQ Assay, a bias-controlled multiplex PCR. The paper's data handling went like this. The number of nucleated cells in each sample was estimated from the amplification of reference gene primers within the assay. To quantify the absolute abundance of each unique TCRbeta CDR3 rearrangement, sequence reads were collapsed and filtered. For each sample, productive Simpson clonality was calculated as the square root of Simpson's diversity index across productive rearrangements. What TCRdb holds here is the immuneACCESS table cut down to in-frame rearrangements. Part of the clones is not present; checked against another copy, under half of the missing clones reflect an unresolved V gene, and the others are unexplained. V and J calls and clone size follow that table, whereas D and trimming were derived from the DNA. The sample table lists about 440,000 clones, around 88% of them with a count of one. About 4.3% of the sample lies in the top ten.

The sequence derives from a woman under 40 with acute or convalescent COVID-19. Rearrangement joined TRBV2 to TRBJ2-1, and 9 bases in between align with TRBD1. The sample taken for sequencing was peripheral blood. The CDR3 region has the sequence CASPGQGHEQFF. The DNA reads as follows: TGTGCTTCGCCGGGACAGGGACATGAGCAGTTCTTC.